Detailed here is one T cell receptor (beta chain). TCR beta was sequenced from blood CD8+ and CD4+ T cells. The control participants were healthy donors, and these controls were matched with respect to both age and sex. TEMRA cells were FACS-enriched, with CD8+ and CD4+ T cells isolated negatively. The RNA, about 0.45 to 1 ug, was put through reverse transcription using random hexamers. The method of amplification for TCR beta CDR3 was immunoSEQ multiplex PCR, covering 54 Vbeta and 13 Jbeta. TCRdb processed the immunoSEQ multiplex PCR reads anew with MiXCR; each CDR3 protein has one entry. The profile shows 140,000 or so distinct CDR3 sequences, roughly 94% of them singletons. This specimen belongs to a study of CD8 T cells in Susac syndrome. Deletions cut 4 bases from V and 7 bases from J, with 14 bases between. The CDR3 covers 14 residues. The V gene's germline CDR1 is SGHNT and CDR2 YYREEE (reference sequence).

The chain carries TRBV5-4 and TRBJ2-2, with D maybe TRBD1 (5 bases). The sequencing input was CD4+ T cells from PBMCs. This sequence was found in a human donor in good health. Here the CDR3 DNA reads TGTGCCAGCAGCCACCCCAGGGCCTACGGGGAGCTGTTTTTT. Translating it yields CASSHPRAYGELFF.